Each of the 8 T cell receptor beta chains below was sequenced from the same sample in a study of T cell clonality in common variable immunodeficiency. Profiling relied on immunoSEQ multiplex PCR, and the TCRdb table lists in-frame clones only, not all of them. Recorded here are 45,000 to 55,000 clones, none singletons. The sample taken for sequencing was peripheral blood mononuclear cells. The receptors originated from a person between 18 and 75 years old in good health.

This clone was seen many times. The observed sequence ends 3 residues before the CDR3 terminus, with the missing tail filled in from the germline J gene. This sequence joins TRBV7-2 and TRBJ1-2; D might be TRBD1 (5 bases). V gave up 4 bases and J gave up 4 bases, with 16 bases separating them. Germline V lookup: CDR1 SGHTA, CDR2 FQGNSA. The CDR3 is 15 residues long. CDR3 DNA, as far as it was read: TGTGCCAGCAGCTCCGTGCCGGGGGTCACCTATGGC. Translation: CASSSVPGVTYG. In full, the CDR3 is CASSSVPGVTYGYTF.

The table lists this clone with many counts. The read stops 3 residues short of the end of the CDR3; the missing end is completed from the germline J gene. The chain couples TRBV5-1 to TRBJ2-3; 8 bases fit TRBD2. The CDR3 extends over 15 amino acids. Germline trimming cut 5 bases from V and 4 bases from J; bases unmatched to any gene: 9. CDR1 is SGHRS and CDR2 is YFSETQ in the germline V gene. CDR3 region: CASRDLAGIADTQYF. The sequenced part of the CDR3 DNA is TGCGCCAGCAGAGACTTAGCGGGAATCGCAGATACG.

There are many counts of this clone. The read ends 3 residues shy of where the CDR3 ends; the end is completed using the germline J gene. The chain links TRBV10-3 to TRBJ1-2; no firm D call. Germline loops: CDR1 ENHRY, CDR2 SYGVKD. The CDR3 is 14 residues long. V was trimmed by 2 bases and J by 0 bases, leaving 7 bases between them. The CDR3 sequence: CAISEVPANYGYTF. Incomplete CDR3 DNA: TGTGCCATCAGTGAGGTGCCAGCTAACTATGGC.

At least ten counts were recorded for this clone. The CDR3 bases that were read are TGCAGTGCTAGAGATCTAGCGGTCGGAGGGGAGACC. Its translation is CSARDLAVGGET. The whole CDR3 protein reads CSARDLAVGGETQYF. The genes are TRBV20-1 and TRBJ2-5, with TRBD2 matching 7 bases. Read coverage stops 3 residues before the CDR3 terminus; the germline J gene supplies the remainder. The CDR3 totals 15 residues. Germline lookup yields CDR1 DFQATT and CDR2 SNEGSKA (reference sequence). V lost 0 bases to trimming and J lost 5 bases; unmatched junction nucleotides: 9.

This clone was detected many times. The read ends 3 residues early relative to the CDR3; the germline J gene fills the gap. The chain has TRBV10-3 and TRBJ2-2, with 9 bases identical to TRBD2. The trim removed 4 bases at V and 5 bases at J, leaving 5 bases unmatched. This CDR3 comprises 15 residues. Germline CDR1 reads ENHRY; CDR2 reads SYGVKD. The sequenced part of the CDR3 DNA is TGTGCCATCAGTGGGTCTAGCGGGACTACCGGGGAG. Amino acids: CAISGSSGTTGE. In full, the CDR3 reads CAISGSSGTTGELFF.

This clone was detected many times. The CDR3 end is not reached by the read, which stops 3 residues before it; the germline J gene fills it in. The chain employs TRBV7-9 and TRBJ1-1; tentatively, D is TRBD1 (6 bases). V lost 5 bases and J 4 bases, leaving 14 bases between the germline ends. This CDR3 comprises 14 residues. CDR1 and CDR2 from the germline V gene are SEHNR and FQNEAQ (reference sequence). CDR3 sequence reads: CASSHIGGGTEAFF. The CDR3 DNA, read in part, is TGTGCCAGCAGCCATATCGGAGGGGGCACTGAA.

This clone came up many times. The CDR3 extends 3 residues past the end of the read, so its final part is completed from the germline J gene. The V gene is TRBV18, the J gene TRBJ2-7, with D perhaps TRBD1 or TRBD2 (5 bases each). This CDR3 is built from 12 residues. The V end lost 3 bases, the J end lost 5 bases, and 8 bases lay between the germline ends. The germline gives CDR1 KGHSH, CDR2 LQKENI. Partial CDR3 DNA: TGTGCCAGCTCACCGAGAGGGGACGAG. This encodes CASSPRGDE. The entire CDR3 protein is CASSPRGDEQYF.

At least ten counts were recorded for this clone. Sequencing ends 3 residues short of the CDR3 end; the germline J gene provides the rest. This chain connects TRBV20-1 to TRBJ2-5; TRBD1 is a possible D gene (6 bases). The V end was cut by 6 bases, the J end by 3 bases, with 20 bases between. This CDR3 is built from 15 residues. CDR1 DFQATT and CDR2 SNEGSKA come from the germline V gene (reference sequence). Partial CDR3 DNA: TGCAGTGCGACCGAAGATAGGGGGATCAAAGAGACC. Protein sequence: CSATEDRGIKET. The entire CDR3 sequence reads CSATEDRGIKETQYF.